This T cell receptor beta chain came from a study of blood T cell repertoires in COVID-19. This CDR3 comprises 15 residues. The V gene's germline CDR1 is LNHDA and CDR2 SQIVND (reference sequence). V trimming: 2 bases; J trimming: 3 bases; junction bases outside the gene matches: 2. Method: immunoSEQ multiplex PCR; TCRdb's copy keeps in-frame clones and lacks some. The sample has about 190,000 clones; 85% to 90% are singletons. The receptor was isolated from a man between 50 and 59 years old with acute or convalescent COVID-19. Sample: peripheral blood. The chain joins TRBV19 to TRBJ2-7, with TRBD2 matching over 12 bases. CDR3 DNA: TGTGCCAGTAGTATACTAGCGGGAGGGATCTACGAGCAGTACTTC. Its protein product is CASSILAGGIYEQYF. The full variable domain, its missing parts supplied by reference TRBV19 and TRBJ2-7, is DGGITQSPKYLFRKEGQNVTLSCEQNLNHDAMYWYRQDPGQGLRLIYYSQIVNDFQKGDIAEGYSVSREKKESFPLTVTSAQKNPTAFYLCASSILAGGIYEQYFGPGTRLTVT.